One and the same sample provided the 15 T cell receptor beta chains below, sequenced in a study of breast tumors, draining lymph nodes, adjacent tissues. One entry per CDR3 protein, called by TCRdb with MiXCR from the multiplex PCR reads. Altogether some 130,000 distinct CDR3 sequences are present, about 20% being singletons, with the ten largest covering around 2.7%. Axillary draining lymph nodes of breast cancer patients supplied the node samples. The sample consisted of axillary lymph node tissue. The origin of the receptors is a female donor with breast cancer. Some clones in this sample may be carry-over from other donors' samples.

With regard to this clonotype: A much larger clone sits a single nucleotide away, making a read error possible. CDR3 nucleotides: TGCGCCAGCAGCTCAGCTACCGGGGAGCTGTCTTTT. It yields the protein CASSSATGELSF. The chain employs TRBV5-1 and TRBJ2-2; TRBD2 is a possible D gene (5 bases). The V gene's germline CDR1 is SGHRS and CDR2 YFSETQ. The CDR3 contains 12 residues.

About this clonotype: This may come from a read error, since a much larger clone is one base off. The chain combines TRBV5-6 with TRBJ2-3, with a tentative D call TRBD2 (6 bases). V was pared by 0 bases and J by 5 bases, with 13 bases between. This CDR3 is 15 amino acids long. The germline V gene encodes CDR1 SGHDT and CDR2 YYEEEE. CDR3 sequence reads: CASSLAAGRIDTQYF. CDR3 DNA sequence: TGTGCCAGCAGCTTGGCGGCGGGACGCATAGATACGCAGTATTTT.

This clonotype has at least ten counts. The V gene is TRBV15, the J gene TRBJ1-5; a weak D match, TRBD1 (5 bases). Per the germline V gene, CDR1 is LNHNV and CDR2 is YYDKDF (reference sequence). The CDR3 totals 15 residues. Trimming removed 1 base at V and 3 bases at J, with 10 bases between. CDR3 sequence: CATSRAGHTNQPQHF. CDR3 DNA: TGTGCCACCAGCAGAGCTGGACATACCAATCAGCCCCAGCATTTT.

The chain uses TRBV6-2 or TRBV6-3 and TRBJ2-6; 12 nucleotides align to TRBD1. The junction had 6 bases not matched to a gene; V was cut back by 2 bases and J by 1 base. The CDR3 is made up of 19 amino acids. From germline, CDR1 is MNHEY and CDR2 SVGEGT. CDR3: CASSYEGQGAVSGANVLTF. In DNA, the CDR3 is TGTGCCAGCAGTTACGAGGGACAGGGGGCCGTTTCTGGGGCCAACGTCCTGACTTTC.

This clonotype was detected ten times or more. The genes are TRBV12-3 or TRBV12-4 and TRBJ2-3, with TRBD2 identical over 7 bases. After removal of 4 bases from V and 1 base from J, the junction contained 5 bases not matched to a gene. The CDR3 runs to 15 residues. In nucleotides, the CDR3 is TGTGCCAGCAGTTGGTCTAGCGGAGGCACAGATACGCAGTATTTT. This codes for CASSWSSGGTDTQYF.

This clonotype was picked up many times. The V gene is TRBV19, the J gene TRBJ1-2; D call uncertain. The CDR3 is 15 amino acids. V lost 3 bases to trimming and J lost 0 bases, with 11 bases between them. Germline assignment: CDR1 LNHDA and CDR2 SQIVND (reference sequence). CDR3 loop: CASSIGVGTNYGYTF. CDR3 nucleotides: TGTGCCAGTAGTATTGGGGTTGGAACTAACTATGGCTACACCTTC.

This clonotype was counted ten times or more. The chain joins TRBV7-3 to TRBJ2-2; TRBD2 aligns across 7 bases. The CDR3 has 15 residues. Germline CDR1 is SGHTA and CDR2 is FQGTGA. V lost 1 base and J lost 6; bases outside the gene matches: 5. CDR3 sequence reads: CASSLSVAGPGELFF. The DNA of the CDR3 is TGTGCCAGCAGCTTAAGTGTAGCGGGCCCCGGGGAGCTGTTTTTT.

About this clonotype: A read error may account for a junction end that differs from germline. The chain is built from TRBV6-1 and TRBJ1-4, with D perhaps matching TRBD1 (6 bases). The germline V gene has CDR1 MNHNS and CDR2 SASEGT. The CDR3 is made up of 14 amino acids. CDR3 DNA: TGTGCCAACAGTGAGTGGGGGCAGGTCGAAGAACTGTTTTTT. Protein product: CANSEWGQVEELFF.

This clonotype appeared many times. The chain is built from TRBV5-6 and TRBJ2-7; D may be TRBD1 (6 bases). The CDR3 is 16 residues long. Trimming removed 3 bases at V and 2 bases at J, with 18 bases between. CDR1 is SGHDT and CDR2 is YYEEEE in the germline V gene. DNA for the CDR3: TGTGCCAGCAGCTACACAGGGTACGGGTTTACCTACGAGCAGTACTTC. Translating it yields CASSYTGYGFTYEQYF.

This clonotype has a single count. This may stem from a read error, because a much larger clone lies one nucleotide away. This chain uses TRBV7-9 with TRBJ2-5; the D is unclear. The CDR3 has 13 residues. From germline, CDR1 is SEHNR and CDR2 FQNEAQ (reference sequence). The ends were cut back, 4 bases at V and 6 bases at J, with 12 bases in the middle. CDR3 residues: CASSSVDGQTQYF. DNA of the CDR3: TGTGCCAGCAGCTCCGTCGACGGCCAGACCCAGTACTTC.

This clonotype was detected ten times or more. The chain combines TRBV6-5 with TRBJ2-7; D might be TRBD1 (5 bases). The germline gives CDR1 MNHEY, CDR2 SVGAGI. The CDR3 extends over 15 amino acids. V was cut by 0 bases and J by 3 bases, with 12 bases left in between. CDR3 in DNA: TGTGCCAGCAGTTACTCGCCAGGGATCGACTACGAGCAGTACTTC. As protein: CASSYSPGIDYEQYF.

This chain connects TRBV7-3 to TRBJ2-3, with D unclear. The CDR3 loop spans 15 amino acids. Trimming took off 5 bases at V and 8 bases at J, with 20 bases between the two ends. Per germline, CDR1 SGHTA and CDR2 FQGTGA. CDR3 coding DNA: TGTGCCAGCAGCCCCCGTGGGTTCGGCGCAGGTACGCAGTATTTT. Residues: CASSPRGFGAGTQYF.

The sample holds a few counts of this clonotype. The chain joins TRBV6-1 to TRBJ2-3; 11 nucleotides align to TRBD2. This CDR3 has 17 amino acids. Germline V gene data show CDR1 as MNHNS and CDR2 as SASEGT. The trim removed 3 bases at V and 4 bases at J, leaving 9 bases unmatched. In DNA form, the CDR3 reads TGTGCCAGCAGTGACCAAACTAGCGGGAGTAGGGCAGATACGCAGTATTTT. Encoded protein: CASSDQTSGSRADTQYF.

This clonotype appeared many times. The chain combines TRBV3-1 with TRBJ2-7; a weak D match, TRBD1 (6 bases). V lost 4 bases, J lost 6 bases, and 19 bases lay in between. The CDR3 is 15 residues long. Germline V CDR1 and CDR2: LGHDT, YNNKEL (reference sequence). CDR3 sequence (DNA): TGTGCCAGCAGCCGGCGAGCAGGATCCAGGGGCGAGCAGTACTTC. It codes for CASSRRAGSRGEQYF.

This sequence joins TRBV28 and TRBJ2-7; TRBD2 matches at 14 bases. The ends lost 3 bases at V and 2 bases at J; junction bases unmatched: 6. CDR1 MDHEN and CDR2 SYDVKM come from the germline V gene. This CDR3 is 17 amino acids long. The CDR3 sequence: CASSFGLAGGRTYEQYF. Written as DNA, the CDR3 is TGTGCCAGCAGTTTCGGACTAGCGGGAGGTAGGACCTACGAGCAGTACTTC.